This T cell receptor beta chain was documented in a study of CD8 T cells in Susac syndrome. The RNA input was roughly 0.5 to 1 ug, and it was reverse transcribed with random hexamers. TCRdb reprocessed the immunoSEQ multiplex PCR reads via MiXCR and lists one record per CDR3 protein. The data show 67,000 or so distinct CDR3 sequences, 93% seen once. Comment on this clonotype: Germline is not matched at one junction end, which may reflect a read error.

The material sequenced was CD4+ T cells from PBMCs. The clonotype comes from a human donor with Susac syndrome.

CDR3 loop: CASREGQVNEQFF. CDR3 nucleotides: TGTGCCAGCAGAGAAGGACAGGTCAATGAGCAGTTCTTC. The rearrangement joins TRBV2 to TRBJ2-1; 7 positions agree with TRBD1. This CDR3 comprises 13 residues. Germline CDR1 is SNHLY and CDR2 is FYNNEI.